This entry lists 32 T cell receptor beta chains sequenced from one sample in a study of T cells after yellow fever vaccination. TCRdb reanalysed the 5' RACE reads using MiXCR and keeps one entry per CDR3 protein. The sample contains 510,000 or so distinct CDR3 sequences, roughly 21% of which appear only once. The sequences come from PBMCs, collected 15 days after the yellow fever booster vaccination. The receptors here all came from a man younger than 40 who received the YFV17D yellow fever vaccine.

The chain carries TRBV9 and TRBJ2-3; 10 bases map to TRBD1. The V and J ends lost 3 bases and 0 bases, in that order; junction bases with no gene match: 7. Germline CDR1 reads SGDLS; CDR2 reads YYNGEE. This CDR3 is built from 17 residues. The chain's CDR3 is CASSAEGTGASTDTQYF. CDR3 sequence (DNA): TGTGCCAGCAGCGCAGAAGGGACAGGGGCGAGCACAGATACGCAGTATTTT. Looking up the rest from reference TRBV9 and TRBJ2-3 gives the full variable domain: DSGVTQTPKHLITATGQRVTLRCSPRSGDLSVYWYQQSLDQGLQFLIQYYNGEERAKGNILERFSAQQFPDLHSELNLSSLELGDSALYFCASSAEGTGASTDTQYFGPGTRLTVL.

This clonotype has a handful of counts. This chain links TRBV27 with TRBJ2-3; 7 bases agree with TRBD2. V was pared by 5 bases and J by 1 base, with 15 bases of the junction left unmatched. CDR3 length: 18 amino acids. CDR1 and CDR2 (germline): MNHEY, SMNVEV (reference sequence). CDR3 sequence: CASSPLGGEGFGTDTQYF. CDR3 sequence (DNA): TGTGCCAGCAGTCCCCTGGGAGGGGAGGGGTTTGGCACAGATACGCAGTATTTT.

V is TRBV4-1 and J is TRBJ1-5, with 8 bases that match TRBD1. Germline CDR1 MGHRA, CDR2 YSYEKL. The CDR3 is 16 amino acids. J gave up 2 bases and V 1 base, and 4 bases lay outside the gene matches. The CDR3 DNA sequence: TGCGCCAGCAGCCAAGTTGCGGACAGGGGCAATCAGCCCCAGCATTTT. It yields the protein CASSQVADRGNQPQHF.

A note on this clonotype: One end of the junction varies from germline; a read error may be responsible. V usage is TRBV20-1 and J usage is TRBJ2-5; perhaps TRBD1 as D (5 bases). Germline lookup yields CDR1 DFQATT and CDR2 SNEGSKA (reference sequence). CDR3 size: 14 residues. CDR3 loop: CSARVQGAFEIQYF. The DNA of the CDR3 is TGCAGTGCTAGAGTTCAGGGTGCCTTTGAGATCCAGTACTTC.

This clonotype occurred many times. The chain employs TRBV12-3 or TRBV12-4 and TRBJ2-1, with 9 nucleotides matching TRBD2. The junction had 1 base not matched to a gene; V was cut back by 6 bases and J by 1 base. This CDR3 comprises 14 residues. The CDR3 reads CASSLAGSYNEQFF. As DNA, the CDR3 is TGTGCCAGCAGCCTAGCGGGATCCTACAATGAGCAGTTCTTC.

This chain links TRBV28 with TRBJ2-7; the D gene is possibly TRBD2 (5 bases). Germline V gene data show CDR1 as MDHEN and CDR2 as SYDVKM. The CDR3 length is 13 residues. V dropped 2 bases and J dropped 7 bases, with 12 bases sitting between them. For the CDR3, the DNA is TGTGCCAGCAGTTTAGACGTCCGGAGGGAGCAGTACTTC. Its protein product is CASSLDVRREQYF.

The chain has TRBV7-3 and TRBJ2-3, with 9 bases aligning to TRBD2. The germline V gene encodes CDR1 SGHTA and CDR2 FQGTGA. The junction had 14 bases not matched to a gene; V was cut back by 2 bases and J by 5 bases. This CDR3 comprises 18 residues. The chain's CDR3 is CASSLEISGSGHLDTQYF. The DNA for the CDR3 is TGTGCCAGCAGCTTAGAGATTAGCGGGAGTGGTCACTTAGATACGCAGTATTTT. Complete variable domain (other parts from reference TRBV7-3 and TRBJ2-3): GAGVSQTPSNKVTEKGKYVELRCDPISGHTALYWYRQSLGQGPEFLIYFQGTGAADDSGLPNDRFFAVRPEGSVSTLKIQRTERGDSAVYLCASSLEISGSGHLDTQYFGPGTRLTVL.

The CDR3 DNA reads as TGTGCCAGCAGCCACTTCGGGGGGGACGAGCAGTACTTC. It is translated as CASSHFGGDEQYF. J is TRBJ2-7 and V is TRBV14; 8 nucleotides line up with TRBD2. CDR1 and CDR2 from the germline V gene are SGHDN and FVKESK. CDR3 size: 13 residues. V lost 3 bases, J lost 5 bases, and 3 bases stayed unmatched.

This clonotype showed up just a few times. The CDR3 is CSARLAQETQYF. The CDR3 nucleotides read TGCAGTGCTCGACTAGCCCAAGAGACCCAGTACTTC. The V and J genes are TRBV20-1 and TRBJ2-5; 7 bases are shared with TRBD2. Trimming took 5 bases from V and 1 from J; bases not matched to a gene: 1. The V gene's germline CDR1 is DFQATT and CDR2 SNEGSKA (reference sequence). This CDR3 spans 12 amino acids.

The gene calls are TRBV7-2 and TRBJ2-6; D might be TRBD1 or TRBD2, each matching 5 bases. Germline assignment: CDR1 SGHTA and CDR2 FQGNSA. Trimming left V 0 bases short and J 2 bases short, with 17 bases between. The CDR3 covers 19 residues. The CDR3 here is CASSLAPAGTVAGANVLTF. CDR3 sequence (DNA): TGTGCCAGCAGCTTAGCCCCCGCAGGGACGGTGGCTGGGGCCAACGTCCTGACTTTC.

The chain employs TRBV19 and TRBJ2-7; D may be TRBD1 or TRBD2 (5 bases each). The CDR3 consists of 14 residues. Germline CDR1 LNHDA, CDR2 SQIVND (reference sequence). V was clipped by 6 bases and J by 3 bases, with 15 bases between them. The CDR3: CASRRGVGYYEQYF. In DNA, the CDR3 is TGTGCCAGTAGACGAGGGGTCGGATACTACGAGCAGTACTTC. The variable domain in full, with the rest retrieved from reference TRBV19 and TRBJ2-7, is DGGITQSPKYLFRKEGQNVTLSCEQNLNHDAMYWYRQDPGQGLRLIYYSQIVNDFQKGDIAEGYSVSREKKESFPLTVTSAQKNPTAFYLCASRRGVGYYEQYFGPGTRLTVT.

This chain connects TRBV6-2 or TRBV6-3 to TRBJ2-1, with 7 bases aligning to TRBD1. The length of the CDR3 is 16 residues. V was pared by 4 bases and J by 6 bases, with 12 bases of the junction left unmatched. Germline V CDR1 and CDR2: MNHEY, SVGEGT. In DNA, the CDR3 is TGTGCCAGCAGTTTGTATCGGACAGGAAGTCGCAATGAGCAGTTCTTC. This sequence encodes CASSLYRTGSRNEQFF.

In its sample, this clonotype was seen a few times. The J gene is TRBJ2-5, the V gene TRBV7-9; possibly TRBD2 for D (6 bases). The CDR3 consists of 14 residues. CDR1 is SEHNR, CDR2 FQNEAQ, per germline (reference sequence). Deletions cut 0 bases from V and 5 bases from J, with 10 bases between. CDR3 region: CASSLARGAETQYF. The CDR3 DNA is TGTGCCAGCAGCTTAGCGCGGGGCGCTGAGACCCAGTACTTC.

This clonotype turned up a few times. The V and J genes are TRBV28 and TRBJ2-5; D may be TRBD2 (5 bases). Germline assignment: CDR1 MDHEN and CDR2 SYDVKM. The CDR3 contains 14 residues. The germline V and J ends were trimmed by 4 bases and 3 bases, with 12 bases remaining between them. DNA of the CDR3: TGTGCCAGCAGTTCCCCGACCGGGAAAGAGACCCAGTACTTC. Amino acid sequence: CASSSPTGKETQYF. Variable domain in full (rest from reference TRBV28 and TRBJ2-5): DVKVTQSSRYLVKRTGEKVFLECVQDMDHENMFWYRQDPGLGLRLIYFSYDVKMKEKGDIPEGYSVSREKKERFSLILESASTNQTSMYLCASSSPTGKETQYFGPGTRLLVL.

V usage is TRBV6-2 or TRBV6-3 and J usage is TRBJ2-3; TRBD2 matches at 9 bases. The CDR3 extends over 16 amino acids. The germline gives CDR1 MNHEY, CDR2 SVGEGT. Trimming took 6 bases from V and 2 from J; bases not matched to a gene: 9. The CDR3 bases are TGTGCCAGCAGCCCGGTCGTAGCGGGAGTCACAGATACGCAGTATTTT. This gives the protein CASSPVVAGVTDTQYF.

This chain joins TRBV3-1 and TRBJ1-2; D is uncertain. V was trimmed by 0 bases and J by 8 bases, leaving 7 bases between them. The CDR3 loop spans 12 amino acids. Germline CDR1 is LGHDT and CDR2 is YNNKEL (reference sequence). The DNA of the CDR3 is TGTGCCAGCAGCCAAGATACTGAGGGCTACACCTTC. Residues: CASSQDTEGYTF.

V gene TRBV24-1 combines with J gene TRBJ2-2, with a tentative D call TRBD1 (5 bases). V was pared by 3 bases and J by 5 bases, with 15 bases between. Germline V CDR1 and CDR2: KGHDR, SFDVKD. The CDR3 loop spans 16 amino acids. The CDR3 region is CATSDGRQGPTGELFF. The CDR3 DNA follows: TGTGCCACCAGTGATGGTCGTCAGGGCCCAACCGGGGAGCTGTTTTTT.

V usage is TRBV4-3 and J usage is TRBJ2-1, with 8 bases identical to TRBD2. The CDR3 has 17 residues. CDR1 is LGHNA, CDR2 YSLEER, per germline. V lost 6 bases and J lost 0; bases outside the gene matches: 10. The CDR3 reads CASSQYGGGGSYNEQFF. The CDR3 DNA is TGCGCCAGCAGTCAATACGGGGGGGGCGGCTCCTACAATGAGCAGTTCTTC.

In its sample, this clonotype was seen a few times. The chain links TRBV7-9 to TRBJ2-2; 11 nucleotides line up with TRBD2. The V gene end was trimmed by 5 bases and the J gene end by 2 bases; junction bases not matched to a gene: 7. Germline V gives CDR1 SEHNR, CDR2 FQNEAQ (reference sequence). The CDR3 loop spans 17 amino acids. The CDR3 DNA reads TGTGCCAGCAGCCTACTAGCGGGAGCGGTCAACACCGGGGAGCTGTTTTTT. Its translation is CASSLLAGAVNTGELFF.

This clonotype was detected only a few times. The J gene is TRBJ1-1, the V gene TRBV20-1; TRBD1 might be the D (6 bases). The germline V gene has CDR1 DFQATT and CDR2 SNEGSKA (reference sequence). This CDR3 is built from 14 residues. V lost 3 bases and J 4 bases, leaving 15 bases between the germline ends. Here the CDR3 reads CSARYSTGFTEAFF. CDR3 DNA: TGCAGTGCTAGGTATTCAACAGGGTTCACTGAAGCTTTCTTT.

The rearrangement joins TRBV27 to TRBJ2-2; a possible D gene is TRBD1 (5 bases). The CDR3 length is 18 residues. Per germline, CDR1 MNHEY and CDR2 SMNVEV (reference sequence). Trimming took 3 bases from V and 7 from J, leaving 24 bases between them. The CDR3 region is CASSFWTLAGKLVGELFF. For the CDR3, the DNA is TGTGCCAGCAGTTTCTGGACGCTGGCAGGGAAATTAGTCGGGGAGCTGTTTTTT.

The chain links TRBV11-2 to TRBJ2-1; a possible D gene is TRBD2 (6 bases). Deletions cut 5 bases from V and 0 bases from J, with 17 bases between. Per the germline V gene, CDR1 is SGHAT and CDR2 is FQNNGV. This CDR3 spans 17 amino acids. The CDR3: CASSPRGGLDSYNEQFF. In nucleotides, the CDR3 is TGTGCCAGCAGCCCCCGGGGAGGTCTAGACTCCTACAATGAGCAGTTCTTC.

This clonotype was counted between two and nine times. V is TRBV20-1 and J is TRBJ2-1; possible D gene TRBD2, 5 bases. Germline assignment: CDR1 DFQATT and CDR2 SNEGSKA (reference sequence). The CDR3 loop spans 16 amino acids. Trimming took off 4 bases at V and 6 bases at J, with 22 bases between the two ends. The CDR3, as DNA: TGCAGTGCTAAGAAGCGGTGGGAGTTGGGCGGCAATGAGCAGTTCTTC. It encodes CSAKKRWELGGNEQFF.

The chain recombines TRBV4-3 with TRBJ1-5, with D tentatively TRBD1 (6 bases). The CDR3 sequence is 16 residues long. V dropped 0 bases and J dropped 5 bases, with 14 bases sitting between them. The germline gives CDR1 LGHNA, CDR2 YSLEER. CDR3 coding DNA: TGCGCCAGCAGCCAAGATCCCCTCGGGGGCGATCAGCCCCAGCATTTT. This translates into CASSQDPLGGDQPQHF.

This clonotype occurred a few times. The chain recombines TRBV5-6 with TRBJ2-3, with 9 bases aligning to TRBD2. J lost 6 bases, V lost 4 bases, and 9 bases had no gene match. Germline assignment: CDR1 SGHDT and CDR2 YYEEEE. This CDR3 region has 15 residues. In DNA form, the CDR3 reads TGTGCCAGCAGCCCCTTTAGCGGGAGAGGTGATACGCAGTATTTT. This translates into CASSPFSGRGDTQYF.

This chain connects TRBV9 to TRBJ1-2; 8 nucleotides agree with TRBD1. The CDR3 covers 14 residues. Germline trimming cut 0 bases from V and 7 bases from J; bases unmatched to any gene: 5. Germline V CDR1 and CDR2: SGDLS, YYNGEE. The CDR3 nucleotides are TGTGCCAGCAGCGTAGAGGGGACAGGTCGTGGCTACACCTTC. Protein sequence: CASSVEGTGRGYTF.

This chain connects TRBV7-9 to TRBJ2-1; 8 bases align to TRBD2. The CDR3 covers 17 residues. Trimming cost V 5 bases and J 4 bases; bases outside gene matches: 13. The germline V gene has CDR1 SEHNR and CDR2 FQNEAQ (reference sequence). The CDR3: CASSPPSASGPYNEQFF. The CDR3 DNA reads as TGTGCCAGCAGCCCCCCCTCGGCTAGCGGGCCGTACAATGAGCAGTTCTTC.

This clonotype appeared many times. The chain couples TRBV18 to TRBJ2-6; D gene unclear. The CDR3 spans 14 residues. Deletions cut 8 bases from V and 0 bases from J, with 8 bases between. Germline V CDR1 and CDR2: KGHSH, LQKENI. CDR3 nucleotide sequence: TGTGCCAGCAGCCCACCCTCTGGGGCCAACGTCCTGACTTTC. Protein sequence: CASSPPSGANVLTF. The full variable domain, its missing parts supplied by reference TRBV18 and TRBJ2-6, is NAGVMQNPRHLVRRRGQEARLRCSPMKGHSHVYWYRQLPEEGLKFMVYLQKENIIDESGMPKERFSAEFPKEGPSILRIQQVVRGDSAAYFCASSPPSGANVLTFGAGSRLTVL.

This clonotype was detected a few times. The chain links TRBV13 to TRBJ2-2; no firm D call. Trimming shortened V by 4 bases and J by 11 bases, and 14 bases separated the two germline ends. The CDR3 is 13 residues long. CDR1 is PRHDT, CDR2 FYEKMQ, per germline (reference sequence). In DNA form, the CDR3 reads TGTGCCAGCAGCTCTCAGGCCCGTTATGAGCTGTTTTTT. This gives the protein CASSSQARYELFF. The full variable domain, rest sourced from reference TRBV13 and TRBJ2-2, is AAGVIQSPRHLIKEKRETATLKCYPIPRHDTVYWYQQGPGQDPQFLISFYEKMQSDKGSIPDRFSAQQFSDYHSELNMSSLELGDSALYFCASSSQARYELFFGEGSRLTVL.

The J gene is TRBJ2-7, the V gene TRBV20-1; no reliable D call. This CDR3 comprises 15 residues. Germline assignment: CDR1 DFQATT and CDR2 SNEGSKA (reference sequence). V was pared by 0 bases and J by 3 bases, with 15 bases between. The CDR3 spells CSARDMGKEVYEQYF. The CDR3 nucleotides are TGCAGTGCTAGAGATATGGGGAAAGAGGTCTACGAGCAGTACTTC.

A remark on this clonotype: This may stem from a read error, because a much larger clone lies one nucleotide away. The chain uses TRBV10-3 and TRBJ2-2; D unclear. This CDR3 comprises 12 residues. From germline, CDR1 is ENHRY and CDR2 SYGVKD. The ends were cut back, 2 bases at V and 2 bases at J, with 0 bases in the middle. This chain's CDR3 is CAISENTGELFF. The CDR3, as DNA: TGTGCCATCAGTGAGAACACCGGGGAGCTGTTTTTT.

The chain is built from TRBV5-6 and TRBJ2-5, with 9 bases lining up with TRBD1. The J segment lost 4 bases and the V segment lost 1 base, leaving 11 bases of the junction unmatched. This CDR3 is 17 amino acids long. Per germline, CDR1 SGHDT and CDR2 YYEEEE. The CDR3, as DNA: TGTGCCAGCAGCTTGAGGGGGACAGGGCGGGTCACAGAGACCCAGTACTTC. Translating gives CASSLRGTGRVTETQYF. The variable domain in full, completed from reference TRBV5-6 and TRBJ2-5, reads DAGVTQSPTHLIKTRGQQVTLRCSPKSGHDTVSWYQQALGQGPQFIFQYYEEEERQRGNFPDRFSGHQFPNYSSELNVNALLLGDSALYLCASSLRGTGRVTETQYFGPGTRLLVL.